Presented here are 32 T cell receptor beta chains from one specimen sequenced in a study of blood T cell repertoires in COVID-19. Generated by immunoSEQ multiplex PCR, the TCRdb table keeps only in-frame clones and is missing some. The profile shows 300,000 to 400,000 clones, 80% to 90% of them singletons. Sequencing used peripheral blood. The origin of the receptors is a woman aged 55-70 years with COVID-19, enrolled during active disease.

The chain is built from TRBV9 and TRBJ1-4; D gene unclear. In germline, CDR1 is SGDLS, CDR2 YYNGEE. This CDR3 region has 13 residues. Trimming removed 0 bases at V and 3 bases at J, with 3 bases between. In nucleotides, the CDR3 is TGTGCCAGCAGCGTAGGGCCTAATGAAAAACTGTTTTTT. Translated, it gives CASSVGPNEKLFF.

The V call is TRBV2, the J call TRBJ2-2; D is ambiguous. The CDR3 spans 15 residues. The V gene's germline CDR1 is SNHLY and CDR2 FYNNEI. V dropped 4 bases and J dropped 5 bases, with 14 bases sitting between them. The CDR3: CASSVEPPRTGELFF. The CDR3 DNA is TGTGCCAGCAGTGTAGAGCCCCCAAGAACCGGGGAGCTGTTTTTT.

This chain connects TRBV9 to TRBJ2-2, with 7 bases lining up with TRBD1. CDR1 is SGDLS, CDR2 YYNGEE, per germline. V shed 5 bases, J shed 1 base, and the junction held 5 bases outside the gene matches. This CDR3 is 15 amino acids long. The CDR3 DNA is TGTGCCAGCAGAGGACAGGAAATGAACACCGGGGAGCTGTTTTTT. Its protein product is CASRGQEMNTGELFF.

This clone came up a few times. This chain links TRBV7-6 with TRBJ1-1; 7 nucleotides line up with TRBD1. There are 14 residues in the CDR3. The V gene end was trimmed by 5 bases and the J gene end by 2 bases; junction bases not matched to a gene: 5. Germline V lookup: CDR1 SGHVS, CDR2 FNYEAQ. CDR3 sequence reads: CASSLRDSNTEAFF. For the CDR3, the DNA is TGTGCCAGCAGCCTACGGGACAGCAACACTGAAGCTTTCTTT.

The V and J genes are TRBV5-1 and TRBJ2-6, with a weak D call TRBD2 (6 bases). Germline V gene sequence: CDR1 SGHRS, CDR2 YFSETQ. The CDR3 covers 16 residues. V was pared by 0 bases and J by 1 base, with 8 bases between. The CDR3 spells CASSLVSGSGANVLTF. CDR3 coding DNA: TGCGCCAGCAGCTTGGTCAGCGGGTCTGGGGCCAACGTCCTGACTTTC.

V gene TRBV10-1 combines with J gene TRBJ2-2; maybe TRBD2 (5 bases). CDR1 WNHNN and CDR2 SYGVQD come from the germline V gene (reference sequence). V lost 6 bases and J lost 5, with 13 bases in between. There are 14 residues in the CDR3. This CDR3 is CASRRALATGELFF. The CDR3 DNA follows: TGCGCCAGCAGGCGGGCCTTAGCGACCGGGGAGCTGTTTTTT.

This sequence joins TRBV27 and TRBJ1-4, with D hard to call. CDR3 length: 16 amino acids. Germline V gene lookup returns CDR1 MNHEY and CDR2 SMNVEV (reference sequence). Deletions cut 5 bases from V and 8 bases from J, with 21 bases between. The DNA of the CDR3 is TGTGCCAGCAGTCCCCCCCCCGCTGCATCGGGGGAAAAACTGTTTTTT. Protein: CASSPPPAASGEKLFF.

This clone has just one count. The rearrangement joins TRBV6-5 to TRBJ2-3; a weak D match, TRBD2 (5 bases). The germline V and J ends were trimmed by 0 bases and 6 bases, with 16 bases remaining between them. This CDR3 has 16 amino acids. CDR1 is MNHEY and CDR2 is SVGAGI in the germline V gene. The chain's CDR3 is CASSYSGSGAADTQYF. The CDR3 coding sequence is TGTGCCAGCAGTTACTCCGGGTCAGGAGCGGCGGATACGCAGTATTTT.

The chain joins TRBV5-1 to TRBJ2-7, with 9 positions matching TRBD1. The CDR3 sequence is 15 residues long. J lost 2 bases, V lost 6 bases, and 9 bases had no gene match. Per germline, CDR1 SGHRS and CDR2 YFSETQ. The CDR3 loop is CASTYGRDRAYEQYF. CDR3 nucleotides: TGCGCCAGCACGTATGGCCGGGACAGGGCCTACGAGCAGTACTTC. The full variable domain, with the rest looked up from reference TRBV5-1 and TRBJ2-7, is KAGVTQTPRYLIKTRGQQVTLSCSPISGHRSVSWYQQTPGQGLQFLFEYFSETQRNKGNFPGRFSGRQFSNSRSEMNVSTLELGDSALYLCASTYGRDRAYEQYFGPGTRLTVT.

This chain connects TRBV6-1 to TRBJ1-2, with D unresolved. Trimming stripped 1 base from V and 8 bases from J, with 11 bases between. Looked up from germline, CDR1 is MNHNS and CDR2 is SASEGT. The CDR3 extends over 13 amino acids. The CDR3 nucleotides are TGTGCCAGCAGTGAAGGACAAATCGGCGGCTACACCTTC. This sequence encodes CASSEGQIGGYTF.

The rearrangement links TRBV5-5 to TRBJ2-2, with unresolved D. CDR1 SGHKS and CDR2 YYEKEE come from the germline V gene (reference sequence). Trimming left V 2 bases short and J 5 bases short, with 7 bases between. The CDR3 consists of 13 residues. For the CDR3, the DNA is TGTGCCAGCAGCTTAGAAGCTACCGGGGAGCTGTTTTTT. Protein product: CASSLEATGELFF. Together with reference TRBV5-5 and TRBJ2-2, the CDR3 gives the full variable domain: DAGVTQSPTHLIKTRGQQVTLRCSPISGHKSVSWYQQVLGQGPQFIFQYYEKEERGRGNFPDRFSARQFPNYSSELNVNALLLGDSALYLCASSLEATGELFFGEGSRLTVL.

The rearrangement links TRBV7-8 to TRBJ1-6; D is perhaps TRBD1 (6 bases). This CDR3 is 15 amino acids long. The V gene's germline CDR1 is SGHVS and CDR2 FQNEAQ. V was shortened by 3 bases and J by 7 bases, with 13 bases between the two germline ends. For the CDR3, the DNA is TGTGCCAGCAGCTTCCTAGGACAGCCCAATTCACCCCTCCACTTT. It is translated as CASSFLGQPNSPLHF.

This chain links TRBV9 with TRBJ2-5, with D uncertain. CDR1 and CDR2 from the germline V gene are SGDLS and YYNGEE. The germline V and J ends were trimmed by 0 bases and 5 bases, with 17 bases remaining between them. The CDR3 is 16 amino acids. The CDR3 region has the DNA TGTGCCAGCAGCGTAGGCTCAGGTCTGCTGGTCGAGACCCAGTACTTC. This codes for CASSVGSGLLVETQYF.

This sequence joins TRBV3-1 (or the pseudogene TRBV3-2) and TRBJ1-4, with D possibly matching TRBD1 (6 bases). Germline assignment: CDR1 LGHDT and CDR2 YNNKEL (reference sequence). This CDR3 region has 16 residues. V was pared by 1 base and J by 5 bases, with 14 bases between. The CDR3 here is CASSQGLGGANEKLFF. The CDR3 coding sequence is TGTGCCAGCAGCCAAGGATTGGGGGGGGCGAATGAAAAACTGTTTTTT.

The CDR3 coding sequence is TGTGCCAGCAGCAGGCAACAGGGTTATGGCTACACCTTC. It yields the protein CASSRQQGYGYTF. V usage is TRBV6-5 and J usage is TRBJ1-2; a weak D match, TRBD1 (6 bases). V was clipped by 6 bases and J by 5 bases, with 13 bases between them. This CDR3 has 13 residues. Per the germline V gene, CDR1 is MNHEY and CDR2 is SVGAGI.

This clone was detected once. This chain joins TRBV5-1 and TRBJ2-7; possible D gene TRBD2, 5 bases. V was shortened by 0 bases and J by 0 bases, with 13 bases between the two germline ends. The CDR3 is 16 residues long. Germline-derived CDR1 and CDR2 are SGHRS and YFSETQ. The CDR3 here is CASSLGPGLSSYEQYF. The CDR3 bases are TGCGCCAGCAGCTTGGGGCCGGGGTTAAGCTCCTACGAGCAGTACTTC.

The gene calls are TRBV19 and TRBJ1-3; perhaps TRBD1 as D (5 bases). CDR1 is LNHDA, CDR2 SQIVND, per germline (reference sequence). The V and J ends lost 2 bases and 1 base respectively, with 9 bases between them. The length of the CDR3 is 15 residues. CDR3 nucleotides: TGTGCCAGTAGTATATCCCCAGGGTCTGGAAACACCATATATTTT. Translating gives CASSISPGSGNTIYF.

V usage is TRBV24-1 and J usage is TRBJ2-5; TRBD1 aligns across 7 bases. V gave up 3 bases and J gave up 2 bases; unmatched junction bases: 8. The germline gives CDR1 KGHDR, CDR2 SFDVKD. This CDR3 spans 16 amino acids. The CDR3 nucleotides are TGTGCCACCAGTGATCCCGGGACAGCAGTTCAAGAGACCCAGTACTTC. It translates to CATSDPGTAVQETQYF.

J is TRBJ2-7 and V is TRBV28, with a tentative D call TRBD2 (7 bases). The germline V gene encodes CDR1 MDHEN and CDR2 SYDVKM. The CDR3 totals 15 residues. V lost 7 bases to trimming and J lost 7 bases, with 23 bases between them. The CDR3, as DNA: TGTGCCAGCACCATGCGAGGGGGGGGCAGTCAAGAGCAGTACTTC. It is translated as CASTMRGGGSQEQYF.

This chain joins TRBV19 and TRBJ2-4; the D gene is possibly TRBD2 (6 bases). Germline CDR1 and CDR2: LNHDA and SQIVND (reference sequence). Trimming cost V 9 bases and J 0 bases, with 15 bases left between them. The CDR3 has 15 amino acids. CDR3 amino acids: CASSTRDLAKNIQYF. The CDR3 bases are TGTGCCAGCTCGACTAGGGACTTAGCCAAAAACATTCAGTACTTC.

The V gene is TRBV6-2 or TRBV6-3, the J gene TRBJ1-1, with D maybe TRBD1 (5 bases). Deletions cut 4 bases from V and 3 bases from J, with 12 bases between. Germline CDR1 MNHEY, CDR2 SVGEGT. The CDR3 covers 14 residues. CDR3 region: CASSSRQRYTEAFF. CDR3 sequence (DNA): TGTGCCAGCAGTTCTCGACAGAGATACACTGAAGCTTTCTTT.

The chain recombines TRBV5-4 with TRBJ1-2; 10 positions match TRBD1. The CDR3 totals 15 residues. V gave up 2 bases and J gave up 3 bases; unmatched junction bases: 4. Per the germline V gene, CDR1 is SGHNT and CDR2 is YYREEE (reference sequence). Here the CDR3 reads CASSFGTGVDYGYTF. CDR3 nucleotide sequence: TGTGCCAGCAGCTTTGGGACAGGGGTTGACTATGGCTACACCTTC.

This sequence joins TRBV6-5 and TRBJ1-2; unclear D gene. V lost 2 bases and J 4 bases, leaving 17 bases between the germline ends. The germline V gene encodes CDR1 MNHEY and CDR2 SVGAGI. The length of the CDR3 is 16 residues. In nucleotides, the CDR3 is TGTGCCAGCAGTTACCGGATGTGGGCAGACGGCTATGGCTACACCTTC. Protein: CASSYRMWADGYGYTF.

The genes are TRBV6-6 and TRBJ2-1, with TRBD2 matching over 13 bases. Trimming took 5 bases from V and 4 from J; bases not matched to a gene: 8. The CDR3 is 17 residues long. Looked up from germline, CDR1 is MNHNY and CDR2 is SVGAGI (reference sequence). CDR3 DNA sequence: TGTGCCAGCAGTCCTAGACTAGCGGGGGGACGGTACAATGAGCAGTTCTTC. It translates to CASSPRLAGGRYNEQFF.

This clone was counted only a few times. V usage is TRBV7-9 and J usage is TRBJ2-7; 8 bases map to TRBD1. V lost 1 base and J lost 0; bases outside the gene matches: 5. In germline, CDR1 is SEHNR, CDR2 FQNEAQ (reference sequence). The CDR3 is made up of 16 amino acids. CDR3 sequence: CASSLVGDRLSYEQYF. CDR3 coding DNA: TGTGCCAGCAGCTTAGTTGGGGACAGGCTCTCCTACGAGCAGTACTTC.

Here the CDR3 reads CASSQKSPFTQGKYNEQFF. The CDR3 bases are TGTGCCAGCAGTCAGAAAAGTCCGTTTACCCAGGGAAAATACAATGAGCAGTTCTTC. The chain employs TRBV9 and TRBJ2-1; a possible D gene is TRBD1 (5 bases). CDR1 and CDR2 from the germline V gene are SGDLS and YYNGEE. Trimming took off 5 bases at V and 4 bases at J, with 28 bases between the two ends. The CDR3 spans 19 residues. Complete variable domain (other parts from reference TRBV9 and TRBJ2-1): DSGVTQTPKHLITATGQRVTLRCSPRSGDLSVYWYQQSLDQGLQFLIQYYNGEERAKGNILERFSAQQFPDLHSELNLSSLELGDSALYFCASSQKSPFTQGKYNEQFFGPGTRLTVL.

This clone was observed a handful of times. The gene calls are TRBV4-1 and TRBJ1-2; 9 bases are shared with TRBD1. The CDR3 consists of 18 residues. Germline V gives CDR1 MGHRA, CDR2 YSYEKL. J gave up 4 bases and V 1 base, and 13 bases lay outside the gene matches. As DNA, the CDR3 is TGCGCCAGCAGCCAAGTTGTCGGGACAGGGCGCAATTCCTATGGCTACACCTTC. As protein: CASSQVVGTGRNSYGYTF.

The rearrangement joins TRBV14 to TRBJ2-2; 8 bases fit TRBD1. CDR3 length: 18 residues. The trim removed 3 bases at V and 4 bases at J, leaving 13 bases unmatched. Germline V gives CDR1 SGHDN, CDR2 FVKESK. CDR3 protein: CASSHRLTGTGGTGELFF. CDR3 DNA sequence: TGTGCCAGCAGCCACCGCCTGACCGGGACAGGAGGCACCGGGGAGCTGTTTTTT.

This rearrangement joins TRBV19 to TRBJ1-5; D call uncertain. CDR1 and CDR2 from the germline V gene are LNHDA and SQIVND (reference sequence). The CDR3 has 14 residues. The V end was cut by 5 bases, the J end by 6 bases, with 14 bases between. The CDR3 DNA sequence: TGTGCCAGTAGTTTTTTAACACCAGGTCAGCCCCAGCATTTT. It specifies CASSFLTPGQPQHF. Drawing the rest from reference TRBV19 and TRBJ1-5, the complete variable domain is DGGITQSPKYLFRKEGQNVTLSCEQNLNHDAMYWYRQDPGQGLRLIYYSQIVNDFQKGDIAEGYSVSREKKESFPLTVTSAQKNPTAFYLCASSFLTPGQPQHFGDGTRLSIL.

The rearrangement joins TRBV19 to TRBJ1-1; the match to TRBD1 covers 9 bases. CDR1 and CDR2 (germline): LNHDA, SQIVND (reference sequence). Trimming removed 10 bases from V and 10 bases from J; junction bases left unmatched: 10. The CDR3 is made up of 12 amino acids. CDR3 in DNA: TGTGCCACAGGAGACAGGGGGGGTGTAGCTTTCTTT. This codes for CATGDRGGVAFF.

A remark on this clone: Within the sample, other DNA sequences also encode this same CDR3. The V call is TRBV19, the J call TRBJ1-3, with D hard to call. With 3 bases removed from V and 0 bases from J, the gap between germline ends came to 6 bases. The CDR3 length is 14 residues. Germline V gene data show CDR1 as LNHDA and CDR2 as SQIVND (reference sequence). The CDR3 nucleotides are TGTGCCAGTAGTATCCAATCCTCTGGAAACACCATATATTTT. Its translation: CASSIQSSGNTIYF.

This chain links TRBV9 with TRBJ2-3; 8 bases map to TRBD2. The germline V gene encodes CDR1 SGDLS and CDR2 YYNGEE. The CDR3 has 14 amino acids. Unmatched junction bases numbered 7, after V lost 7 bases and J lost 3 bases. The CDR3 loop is CASGGGTTTDTQYF. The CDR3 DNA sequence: TGTGCCAGCGGCGGGGGGACTACAACAGATACGCAGTATTTT.